Listed below are T cell receptor beta chains from one sample, sequenced in a study of shared clonotypes between healthy human individuals. Only in-frame clones appear in the TCRdb table, and some are missing; sequencing was by immunoSEQ multiplex PCR. The data show about 2 million clones, about 95% seen once. The sample comprised naive CD8+ T cells sorted from blood. The receptors come from a man aged 18 to 29 in good health. CDR3s include the opening cysteine and the closing phenylalanine or tryptophan.

TRBV5-6,16,TRBJ2-3,CASSLGAGELTDTQYF
TRBV13,13,TRBJ2-5,CASSEHLQETQYF
TRBV7-9,16,TRBJ2-4,CASSSPSGRARDIQYF
TRBV7-6,13,TRBJ2-3,CASSLDSTDTQYF
TRBV7-9,15,TRBJ2-5,CASSLVLGKEETQYF
TRBV30,15,TRBJ2-7,CAWSLLAGGPYEQYF
TRBV6-5,14,TRBJ2-5,CASSYSSRGETQYF
TRBV4-1,16,TRBJ2-7,CASSQVSGTAAYEQYF
TRBV16,12,TRBJ1-2,CASSLGGNGYTF
TRBV9,13,TRBJ1-2,CASTGQGNYGYTF
TRBV27,14,TRBJ1-2,CAGSFGRVNYGYTF
TRBV5-8,14,TRBJ1-1,CASSPRTGITEAFF
TRBV5-6,14,TRBJ2-7,CASSTSDLSYEQYF
TRBV19,16,TRBJ1-3,CASSIGDMDYGNTIYF
TRBV11-1,13,TRBJ2-7,CASSFGGTYEQYF
TRBV6-1,15,TRBJ2-3,CASPKRGGREDTQYF
TRBV5-8,13,TRBJ1-1,CASPREMNTEAFF
TRBV6-1,15,TRBJ2-5,CASSEGWGRQETQYF
TRBV9,15,TRBJ2-7,CASSVAGGGTYEQYF
TRBV6-1,17,TRBJ1-1,CASSEGVPGQGLAEAFF
TRBV10-3,15,TRBJ2-5,CATGGETSYQETQYF
TRBV2,15,TRBJ2-7,CASSEWAASLKEQYF
TRBV4-1,16,TRBJ2-1,CASSQFPGGYGAEQFF
TRBV7-9,15,TRBJ2-1,CASSLEAGGPSEQFF
TRBV5-6,15,TRBJ2-2,CASSTGTGLTGELFF
TRBV7-8,14,TRBJ2-7,CASSWLSVTDEQYF
TRBV7-6,15,TRBJ2-7,CASSQRLGNNYEQYF